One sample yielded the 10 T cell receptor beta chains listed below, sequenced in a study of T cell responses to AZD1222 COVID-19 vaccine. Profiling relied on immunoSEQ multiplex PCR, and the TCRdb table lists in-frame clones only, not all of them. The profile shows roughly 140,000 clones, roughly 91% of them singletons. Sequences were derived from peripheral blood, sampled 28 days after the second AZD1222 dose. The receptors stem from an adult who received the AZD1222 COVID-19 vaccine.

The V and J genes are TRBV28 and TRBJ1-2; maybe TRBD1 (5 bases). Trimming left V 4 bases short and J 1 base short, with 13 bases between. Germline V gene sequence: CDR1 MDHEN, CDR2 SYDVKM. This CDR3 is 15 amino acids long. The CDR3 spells CASSYPLGVNYGYTF. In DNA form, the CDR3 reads TGTGCCAGCAGTTACCCCCTAGGGGTTAACTATGGCTACACCTTC.

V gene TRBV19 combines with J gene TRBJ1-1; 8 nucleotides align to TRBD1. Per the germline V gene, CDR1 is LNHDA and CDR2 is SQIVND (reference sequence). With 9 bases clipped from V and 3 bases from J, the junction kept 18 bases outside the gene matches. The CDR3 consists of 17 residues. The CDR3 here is CASRPDRALRGDTEAFF. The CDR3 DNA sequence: TGTGCCAGCCGTCCGGACAGGGCCCTTAGGGGGGACACTGAAGCTTTCTTT.

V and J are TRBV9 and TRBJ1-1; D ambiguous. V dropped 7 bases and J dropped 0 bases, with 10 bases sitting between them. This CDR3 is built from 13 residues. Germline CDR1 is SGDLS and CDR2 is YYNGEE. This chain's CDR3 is CASGFSLNTEAFF. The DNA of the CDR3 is TGTGCCAGCGGGTTTAGCCTGAACACTGAAGCTTTCTTT.

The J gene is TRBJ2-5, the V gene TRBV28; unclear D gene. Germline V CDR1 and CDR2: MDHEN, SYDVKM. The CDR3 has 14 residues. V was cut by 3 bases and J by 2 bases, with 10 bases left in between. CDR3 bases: TGTGCCAGCAGTTTCTCTGACAAACAAGAGACCCAGTACTTC. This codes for CASSFSDKQETQYF.

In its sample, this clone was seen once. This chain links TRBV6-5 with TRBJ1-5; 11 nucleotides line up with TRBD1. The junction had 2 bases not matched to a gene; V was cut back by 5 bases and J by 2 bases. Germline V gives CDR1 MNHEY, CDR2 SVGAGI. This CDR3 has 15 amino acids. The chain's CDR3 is CASSRTGGGNQPQHF. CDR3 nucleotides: TGTGCCAGCAGTCGGACAGGGGGCGGCAATCAGCCCCAGCATTTT.

In nucleotides, the CDR3 is TGTGCCAGCAGCGTAGGGGACAGGCCGTACGAGCAGTACTTC. Translation gives CASSVGDRPYEQYF. V usage is TRBV9 and J usage is TRBJ2-7, with TRBD1 matching over 8 bases. Germline V gene lookup returns CDR1 SGDLS and CDR2 YYNGEE. The CDR3 runs to 14 residues. V lost 0 bases to trimming and J lost 4 bases; unmatched junction nucleotides: 3.

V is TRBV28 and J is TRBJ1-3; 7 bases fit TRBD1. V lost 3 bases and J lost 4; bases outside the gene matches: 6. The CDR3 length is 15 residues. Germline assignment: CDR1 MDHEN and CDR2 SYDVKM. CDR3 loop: CASSLTGQRGNTIYF. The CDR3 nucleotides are TGTGCCAGCAGTTTGACAGGGCAGCGGGGAAACACCATATATTTT.

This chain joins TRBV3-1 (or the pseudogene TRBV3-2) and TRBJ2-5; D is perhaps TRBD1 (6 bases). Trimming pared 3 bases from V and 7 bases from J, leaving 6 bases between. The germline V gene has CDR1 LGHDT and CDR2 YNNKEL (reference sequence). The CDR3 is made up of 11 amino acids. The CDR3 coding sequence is TGTGCCAGCAGCCAGGGGGCGACCCAGTACTTC. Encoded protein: CASSQGATQYF.

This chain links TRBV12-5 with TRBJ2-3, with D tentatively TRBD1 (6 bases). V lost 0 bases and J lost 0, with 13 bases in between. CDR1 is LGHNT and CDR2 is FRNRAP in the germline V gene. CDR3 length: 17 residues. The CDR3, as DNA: TGTGCTAGTGGTTTGGTAAGTTGGGGGCCCAGCACAGATACGCAGTATTTT. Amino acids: CASGLVSWGPSTDTQYF.

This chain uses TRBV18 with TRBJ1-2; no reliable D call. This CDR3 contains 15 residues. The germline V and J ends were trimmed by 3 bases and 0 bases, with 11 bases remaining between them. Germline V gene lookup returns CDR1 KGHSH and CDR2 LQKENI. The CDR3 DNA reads TGTGCCAGCTCACCGAACAATTTAGCTAACTATGGCTACACCTTC. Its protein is CASSPNNLANYGYTF.